A selection of T cell receptor beta chains follows, all from one sample in a study of cytomegalovirus exposure and HLA in healthy donors. Sequencing used immunoSEQ multiplex PCR; TCRdb keeps in-frame clones, though not all of them. The sample holds about 130,000 clones, around 80% seen once. The sample taken for sequencing was PBMCs. The receptors come from a man aged 25-40 years in good health and CMV-seronegative. Both conserved end residues are part of each CDR3. D genes are given only for firm matches. Not every row has a clone size; where given, it reads once, few, many or a size class.

DNA: TGTGCCAGCAGTTCCAGGACAGGGGTTAATGAAAAACTGTTTTTT
CDR3: CASSSRTGVNEKLFF
J: TRBJ1-4
V: TRBV27
D: TRBD1
size: .
length: 15

DNA: TGTGCCAGCAGCTTAATCCGGACAGGGAGAGTGATCGAGCAGTACTTC
CDR3: CASSLIRTGRVIEQYF
J: TRBJ2-7
V: TRBV7-9
D: TRBD1
size: .
length: 16

DNA: TGTGCCAGCAGCTCGGCCGGGACAGGGGGCTACTATGGCTACACCTTC
CDR3: CASSSAGTGGYYGYTF
J: TRBJ1-2
V: TRBV11-2
D: TRBD1
size: .
length: 16

DNA: TGTGCCAGCAGTCAGTCTTCCGGACTAGCGGGAGTCCGGGAGACCCAGTACTTC
CDR3: CASSQSSGLAGVRETQYF
J: TRBJ2-5
V: TRBV28
D: TRBD2
size: .
length: 18

DNA: TGTGCCAGCAGCGGCATTCTGGCTAGCGGGAGTCTCTCAGATACGCAGTATTTT
CDR3: CASSGILASGSLSDTQYF
J: TRBJ2-3
V: TRBV9
D: TRBD2
size: .
length: 18

DNA: TGCAGCGTTGAGGGGCTAGCGAGCTCCTACAATGAGCAGTTCTTC
CDR3: CSVEGLASSYNEQFF
J: TRBJ2-1
V: TRBV29-1
D: .
size: few
length: 15

DNA: TGTGCCAGCAGCTTAGTGGGGCTAGCGGCTTACGAGCAGTACTTC
CDR3: CASSLVGLAAYEQYF
J: TRBJ2-7
V: TRBV7-2
D: TRBD2
size: .
length: 15

DNA: TGTGCCAGCAGCCAAGATCGCGCGGGAGCAGGAGAAAAACTGTTTTTT
CDR3: CASSQDRAGAGEKLFF
J: TRBJ1-4
V: TRBV4-2
D: .
size: few
length: 16

DNA: TGTGCCAGCAGTTTCCCTGGGACTAGTGACGAGCAGTTCTTC
CDR3: CASSFPGTSDEQFF
J: TRBJ2-1
V: TRBV27
D: TRBD2
size: .
length: 14

DNA: TGCAGCGTTGACAGGCAGCCCTATGGCTACACCTTC
CDR3: CSVDRQPYGYTF
J: TRBJ1-2
V: TRBV29-1
D: .
size: .
length: 12

DNA: TGTGCCAGCAGCTTAGCGGCCGACAATGAGCAGTTCTTC
CDR3: CASSLAADNEQFF
J: TRBJ2-1
V: TRBV7-2
D: .
size: once
length: 13

DNA: TGTGCCACGTCTAGCGGCACTGAAGCTTTCTTT
CDR3: CATSSGTEAFF
J: TRBJ1-1
V: TRBV6-5
D: .
size: .
length: 11

DNA: TGTGCCAGCAGCAATTCGTTAGCGGGAGGTAGTTACTACGAGCAGTACTTC
CDR3: CASSNSLAGGSYYEQYF
J: TRBJ2-7
V: TRBV28
D: TRBD2
size: few
length: 17

DNA: TGTGCCAGCAGCCCCCCAGGGGATTACGAGCAGTACTTC
CDR3: CASSPPGDYEQYF
J: TRBJ2-7
V: TRBV5-4
D: .
size: .
length: 13

DNA: TGTGCCACCCTCCCTGGGACAGGGTCTGTGGGAGCTTTCTTT
CDR3: CATLPGTGSVGAFF
J: TRBJ1-1
V: TRBV6-1
D: TRBD1
size: .
length: 14

DNA: TGTGCCAGCAGCGTAGCTGGGGGGGTCTCCTACGAGCAGTACTTC
CDR3: CASSVAGGVSYEQYF
J: TRBJ2-7
V: TRBV9
D: TRBD2
size: few
length: 15

DNA: TGTGCCAGCAGGGGGACAGCTAATAATGAAAAACTGTTTTTT
CDR3: CASRGTANNEKLFF
J: TRBJ1-4
V: TRBV5-6
D: TRBD1
size: few
length: 14

DNA: TGTGCCAGCAGCGTACTAGCGGAGTCAAACAATGAGCAGTTCTTC
CDR3: CASSVLAESNNEQFF
J: TRBJ2-1
V: TRBV9
D: TRBD2
size: .
length: 15

DNA: TGCAGCGCCTGGACAGGGTCTACAGATACGCAGTATTTT
CDR3: CSAWTGSTDTQYF
J: TRBJ2-3
V: TRBV29-1
D: TRBD1
size: .
length: 13

DNA: TGTGCCAGCAGTGATGAACCTCCCCGCGGCAGGGGGCTCGACGAGCAGTACTTC
CDR3: CASSDEPPRGRGLDEQYF
J: TRBJ2-7
V: TRBV6-1
D: TRBD1
size: once
length: 18

DNA: TGTGCCAGCAGGGAGACTAGCCGCACAGATACGCAGTATTTT
CDR3: CASRETSRTDTQYF
J: TRBJ2-3
V: TRBV2
D: TRBD2
size: .
length: 14

DNA: TGTGCCAGCAGCTTAGGCGGGAGTGTCACAGATACGCAGTATTTT
CDR3: CASSLGGSVTDTQYF
J: TRBJ2-3
V: TRBV11-3
D: TRBD2
size: .
length: 15

DNA: TGTGCCAGCAGTTACTCAGGGACATTCGAGCAGTACTTC
CDR3: CASSYSGTFEQYF
J: TRBJ2-7
V: TRBV6-5
D: .
size: .
length: 13

DNA: TGTTCCAGCAGCTCCCTTAGACAGGGCGGCGGCTATGGCTACACCTTC
CDR3: CSSSSLRQGGGYGYTF
J: TRBJ1-2
V: TRBV7-9
D: TRBD1
size: .
length: 16

DNA: TGTGCCAGCAGCTCAGGACAGGGGAACACCATATATTTT
CDR3: CASSSGQGNTIYF
J: TRBJ1-3
V: TRBV5-4
D: TRBD1
size: .
length: 13

DNA: TGTGCCAGCAGCCCATATCGTACGTTGAGTGAAAAACTGTTTTTT
CDR3: CASSPYRTLSEKLFF
J: TRBJ1-4
V: TRBV7-9
D: .
size: .
length: 15

DNA: TGTGCCAGCAGCCCCCTAGCGGGTGGGGGCACCAAAGGCCAGCCCCAGCATTTT
CDR3: CASSPLAGGGTKGQPQHF
J: TRBJ1-5
V: TRBV7-2
D: .
size: .
length: 18

DNA: TGTGCCAGCCGGACAGTGAACACTGAAGCTTTCTTT
CDR3: CASRTVNTEAFF
J: TRBJ1-1
V: TRBV28
D: .
size: .
length: 12

DNA: TGTGCCAGCGGACAGGGACCTTTGAACACTGAAGCTTTCTTT
CDR3: CASGQGPLNTEAFF
J: TRBJ1-1
V: TRBV7-9
D: TRBD1
size: .
length: 14

DNA: TGTGCCAGCAGCATACTAGCGGGAAAAGGGGGGAGTTACGAGCAGTACTTC
CDR3: CASSILAGKGGSYEQYF
J: TRBJ2-7
V: TRBV7-8
D: TRBD2
size: .
length: 17

DNA: TGTGCCATTGGACTAGAGGGGAATGAGCAGTTCTTC
CDR3: CAIGLEGNEQFF
J: TRBJ2-1
V: TRBV10-3
D: TRBD2
size: .
length: 12

DNA: TGTGCCAGTAGTAGGGTCCAGGGGGGCCAGCCCCAGCATTTT
CDR3: CASSRVQGGQPQHF
J: TRBJ1-5
V: TRBV19
D: TRBD1
size: once
length: 14

DNA: TGTGCCAGCAGGAAACAGGGGGCTGGGGCCAACGTCCTGACTTTC
CDR3: CASRKQGAGANVLTF
J: TRBJ2-6
V: TRBV2
D: TRBD1
size: .
length: 15

DNA: TGCAGCGTTAAGTATCGTCTCTCGAGGGACACTGAAGCTTTCTTT
CDR3: CSVKYRLSRDTEAFF
J: TRBJ1-1
V: TRBV29-1
D: .
size: .
length: 15

DNA: TGTGCCAGCAGTGAAAAACAGGGTGTCGGGTCCAAGCCTTACAATGAGCAGTTCTTC
CDR3: CASSEKQGVGSKPYNEQFF
J: TRBJ2-1
V: TRBV6-1
D: .
size: once
length: 19

DNA: TGTGCCAGCAGCCGGACAGAGATAAGCAATAGCAATCAGCCCCAGCATTTT
CDR3: CASSRTEISNSNQPQHF
J: TRBJ1-5
V: TRBV5-6
D: .
size: .
length: 17

DNA: TGTGCCAGCAGTTACCGGGGACATTATAGCAATCAGCCCCAGCATTTT
CDR3: CASSYRGHYSNQPQHF
J: TRBJ1-5
V: TRBV28
D: .
size: .
length: 16

DNA: TGCGCCAGCAGCTCACAGGGTCATAGCAATCAGCCCCAGCATTTT
CDR3: CASSSQGHSNQPQHF
J: TRBJ1-5
V: TRBV5-1
D: .
size: .
length: 15

DNA: TGTGCCAGTAGTATAAGGGGGGGAGACCCCCTCTATGGCTACACCTTC
CDR3: CASSIRGGDPLYGYTF
J: TRBJ1-2
V: TRBV19
D: .
size: .
length: 16

DNA: TGTGCCAGCAGTTTGCCAGGAAATTCACCCCTCCACTTT
CDR3: CASSLPGNSPLHF
J: TRBJ1-6
V: TRBV25-1
D: .
size: .
length: 13

DNA: TGTGCCAGCAGCTTCGTTGAGTTCAATGAGCAGTTCTTC
CDR3: CASSFVEFNEQFF
J: TRBJ2-1
V: TRBV7-2
D: .
size: .
length: 13

DNA: TGTGCCAGTTCGGCAGGACTAGCGGTAACCTACGAGCAGTACTTC
CDR3: CASSAGLAVTYEQYF
J: TRBJ2-7
V: TRBV9
D: TRBD2
size: .
length: 15

DNA: TGCGCCAGCAGCTGGGGGGGATCACAGGGCTACGAGCAGTACTTC
CDR3: CASSWGGSQGYEQYF
J: TRBJ2-7
V: TRBV5-1
D: .
size: .
length: 15

DNA: TGTGCCAGCAGTCTCGGGGGGACTAATGAAAAACTGTTTTTT
CDR3: CASSLGGTNEKLFF
J: TRBJ1-4
V: TRBV28
D: .
size: .
length: 14

DNA: TGCAGTGCATTAGGAGGAAAACTGTTTTTT
CDR3: CSALGGKLFF
J: TRBJ1-4
V: TRBV20-1
D: .
size: once
length: 10

DNA: TGTGCCAGCAGTTTACCCCCCCGGGGTTACTATGGCTACACCTTC
CDR3: CASSLPPRGYYGYTF
J: TRBJ1-2
V: TRBV28
D: .
size: .
length: 15

DNA: TGTGCCATCAGTGAGATAGAGCAGTACTTC
CDR3: CAISEIEQYF
J: TRBJ2-7
V: TRBV10-3
D: .
size: .
length: 10

DNA: TGTGCCAGCAGTACTCCGGGACAGGGACACGAGACCCAGTACTTC
CDR3: CASSTPGQGHETQYF
J: TRBJ2-5
V: TRBV6-5
D: TRBD1
size: .
length: 15

DNA: TGTGCCAGCACTACAATAAGACAGGGGGTCCAGGGCTACACCTTC
CDR3: CASTTIRQGVQGYTF
J: TRBJ1-2
V: TRBV6-5
D: TRBD1
size: .
length: 15

DNA: TGTGCCAGCAGCCTACCCGGGAGTAGCGGGAAGGGAGATACGCAGTATTTT
CDR3: CASSLPGSSGKGDTQYF
J: TRBJ2-3
V: TRBV28
D: TRBD2
size: .
length: 17

DNA: TGTGCCAGCAGCACTCATTACGAGCAGTACTTC
CDR3: CASSTHYEQYF
J: TRBJ2-7
V: TRBV7-8
D: .
size: .
length: 11

DNA: TGTGCCAGCAGTGGGACACCCACCTACGAGCAGTACTTC
CDR3: CASSGTPTYEQYF
J: TRBJ2-7
V: TRBV6-1
D: .
size: .
length: 13

DNA: TGTGCCAGCAGCATCTGGACTACCCCCTACGAGCAGTACTTC
CDR3: CASSIWTTPYEQYF
J: TRBJ2-7
V: TRBV7-8
D: .
size: .
length: 14

DNA: TGTGCCAGCAGCTTGGCCTCACAGTCTGCTGAAAAACTGTTTTTT
CDR3: CASSLASQSAEKLFF
J: TRBJ1-4
V: TRBV5-4
D: .
size: few
length: 15

DNA: TGTGCCAGCAGCAACCGGGTCTCCAATCAGCCCCAGCATTTT
CDR3: CASSNRVSNQPQHF
J: TRBJ1-5
V: TRBV27
D: .
size: .
length: 14

DNA: TGTGCCAGCATCTTCTCCTACGAGCAGTACTTC
CDR3: CASIFSYEQYF
J: TRBJ2-7
V: TRBV28
D: .
size: .
length: 11

DNA: TGTGCCAGCAGTTTAGGGGCGCTTAGCAATCAGCCCCAGCATTTT
CDR3: CASSLGALSNQPQHF
J: TRBJ1-5
V: TRBV27
D: .
size: .
length: 15

DNA: TGCGCCAGCAGCCCGGCCCAGGGTAGGGTAAATGAGCAGTTCTTC
CDR3: CASSPAQGRVNEQFF
J: TRBJ2-1
V: TRBV5-1
D: .
size: .
length: 15

DNA: TGTGCCAGCAGTATATACAGGGTTAGTAATCAGCCCCAGCATTTT
CDR3: CASSIYRVSNQPQHF
J: TRBJ1-5
V: TRBV28
D: .
size: few
length: 15